Described below is a single TCR beta chain sequence and its context. The sample originates from a study of T cell responses to AZD1222 COVID-19 vaccine. Generated by immunoSEQ multiplex PCR, the TCRdb table keeps only in-frame clones and is missing some. The sample contains some 130,000 clones, nearly 95% of which appear only once. Germline V lookup: CDR1 LNHDA, CDR2 SQIVND (reference sequence). The V end lost 5 bases, the J end lost 5 bases, and 17 bases lay between the germline ends. The CDR3 extends over 15 amino acids. This sequence originates from an adult in good health. The rearrangement links TRBV19 to TRBJ2-3, with a weak D call TRBD1 (5 bases). Specimen: peripheral blood, collected on day 0 of AZD1222 vaccination. CDR3 protein: CASSPRTRFGDTQYF. DNA of the CDR3: TGTGCCAGTAGTCCCCGGACACGATTTGGAGATACGCAGTATTTT.